Listed here is a single T cell receptor (beta chain). No antigen is known for it. The CDR3 is 15 residues long. J was trimmed by 6 bases and V by 3 bases; bases with no gene match: 11. The germline gives CDR1 SGHTA, CDR2 FQGNSA. The protocol was immunoSEQ multiplex PCR, while the TCRdb copy is restricted to in-frame clones and leaves out a portion. The data hold roughly 150,000 clones, with 85% to 90% observed a single time. The sample is drawn from a study of T cell responses to AZD1222 COVID-19 vaccine. Study overall: Analyses pooled second doses at about 4 or about 12 weeks. General study results and limits: Donors were largely white British and mainly female; clonal diversity was possibly underestimated. Across the whole spike, CD4 TCRs peaked at regions 160-218 and 743-854. The study identified only 6 or 7 AZD1222 recipients as seropositive at baseline.

The V gene is TRBV7-2, the J gene TRBJ2-7; 7 positions agree with TRBD1. The TCR originated in an adult in good health. The starting material was peripheral blood, obtained on day 0 of AZD1222 vaccination. The CDR3 loop reads CASSLVGQTVGEQYF. DNA of the CDR3: TGTGCCAGCAGCTTGGTGGGACAGACGGTTGGCGAGCAGTACTTC.